The rows below give T cell receptor beta chains drawn from one sample of a study of shared T cell receptors in the human thymus. The table came from immunoSEQ multiplex PCR; TCRdb's copy has only in-frame clones and leaves some out. This table holds roughly 700,000 clones, roughly 90% found once. Separately, the same data were catalogued under a study of human thymus T cells.

The specimen was thymocytes. Receptor source: a boy under three years old with a congenital heart defect. The CDR3 runs from the conserved cysteine through the conserved F or W. D genes are given only for firm matches. Rows may omit the clone size; those that give it use once, few, many or a size class.

v_call	j_call	clone_size	d_call	cdr3_nt	cdr3_aa
TRBV7-2	TRBJ2-5	.	.	TGTGCCAGCAGCTTAGTGCGATCCCCTGCCCAAGAGACCCAGTACTTC	CASSLVRSPAQETQYF
TRBV30	TRBJ2-5	.	TRBD2	TGTGCCTGGAGGCAACTAGCGGGAGAAGAGACCCAGTACTTC	CAWRQLAGEETQYF
TRBV7-9	TRBJ2-4	.	.	TGTGCCAGCAGCTTAGCGCTCCAGACAGAGCCACTAGCCAAAAACATTCAGTACTTC	CASSLALQTEPLAKNIQYF
TRBV30	TRBJ1-2	.	.	TGTGCCTGGAGTGTACTAGTCCATGGCTACACCTTC	CAWSVLVHGYTF
TRBV28	TRBJ1-4	.	TRBD1	TGTGCCAGCAGTTACAGGGGGGAGAATGAAAAACTGTTTTTT	CASSYRGENEKLFF
TRBV6-5	TRBJ2-1	.	TRBD1	TGTGCCAGCAGAGACAGGGACAGGGGATACAATGAGCAGTTCTTC	CASRDRDRGYNEQFF
TRBV5-6	TRBJ2-7	.	.	TGTGCCAGCAGCTTTTATAACAGCCGCTACGAGCAGTACTTC	CASSFYNSRYEQYF
TRBV5-1	TRBJ2-7	.	TRBD2	TGCGCCAGCAGCTTGAAGGGACTAGCGGGAGATCAATACTACGAGCAGTACTTC	CASSLKGLAGDQYYEQYF
TRBV4-3	TRBJ2-4	.	.	TGCGCCAGCAGCCAAGATCCTGCTTCGGACATTCAGTACTTC	CASSQDPASDIQYF
TRBV7-9	TRBJ2-7	.	TRBD1	TGTGCCAGCAGCTGTGGACAGGCCCACGAGCAGTACTTC	CASSCGQAHEQYF
TRBV19	TRBJ1-1	once	.	TGTGCCAGTAGTATCCCCGGGGGGGGCCGATCGAACACTGAAGCTTTCTTT	CASSIPGGGRSNTEAFF
TRBV5-6	TRBJ2-7	.	TRBD2	TGTGCCAGCAGCCGGGCGGGGATCCTAGCGGGTCCACCCTACGAGCAGTACTTC	CASSRAGILAGPPYEQYF
TRBV7-9	TRBJ2-7	.	.	TGTGCCAGCAGCCCCCACTCCCCCGAGCAGTACTTC	CASSPHSPEQYF
TRBV6-6	TRBJ2-7	.	.	TGTGCCAGCAGTTTAGCAGCAATCTACGAGCAGTACTTC	CASSLAAIYEQYF
TRBV23-1	TRBJ2-2	.	TRBD1	TGCGATTCGCACAGGGGCACCGGGGAGCTGTTTTTT	CDSHRGTGELFF
TRBV4-3	TRBJ2-7	.	TRBD2	TGCGCCAGCAGCCAAGAGAAAGGAAGGGGACTAGCGGGAGTCTACGAGCAGTACTTC	CASSQEKGRGLAGVYEQYF
TRBV9	TRBJ2-5	.	TRBD2	TGTGCCAGCAGCGTAGTTTCCTCGCGGGAGCCCCTCTACTTC	CASSVVSSREPLYF
TRBV15	TRBJ2-1	.	.	TGTGCCACCAGCGGCATCTGGCGGGATTTCGATGAGCAGTTCTTC	CATSGIWRDFDEQFF
TRBV11-2	TRBJ1-1	.	.	TGTGCCAGCAGGCGGCAACCGGGGGAGGCTGAAGCTTTCTTT	CASRRQPGEAEAFF
TRBV4-3	TRBJ2-3	.	TRBD2	TGCGCCAGCAGCGCCAGGCTAGCGGGAGTAAGAGATACGCAGTATTTT	CASSARLAGVRDTQYF
TRBV7-8	TRBJ1-4	.	.	TGTGCCAGCAGCGTCCAAACCTTCGGGACTCTTAATGAAAAACTGTTTTTT	CASSVQTFGTLNEKLFF
TRBV11-3	TRBJ2-6	.	.	TGTGCCAGCAGCTTAGATGGGCCGGCCTCTGGGGCCAACGTCCTGACTTTC	CASSLDGPASGANVLTF
TRBV15	TRBJ2-4	.	TRBD2	TGTGCCACCAGCAGATCTGCCCACTTAGCGGGAGGGCCTGGGTCCAAAAACATTCAGTACTTC	CATSRSAHLAGGPGSKNIQYF
TRBV27	TRBJ1-1	.	.	TGTGCCAGCAGTTTATCGGTGGAGGGGGAAGCTTTCTTT	CASSLSVEGEAFF
TRBV4-3	TRBJ1-1	.	.	TGCGCCAGCAGCCAAGATTCGGACATGAACACTGAAGCTTTCTTT	CASSQDSDMNTEAFF
TRBV19	TRBJ1-1	.	.	TGTGCCAGTAGGGTGGAGGGACGGACTGAAGCTTTCTTT	CASRVEGRTEAFF
TRBV18	TRBJ2-2	.	.	TGTGCCAGCTCACCCCAGGGCCAGTCGAACACCGGGGAGCTGTTTTTT	CASSPQGQSNTGELFF
TRBV10-2	TRBJ2-1	.	TRBD2	TGCGCCAGCAGTGAGCCCGGGGACTGGGAGGGCAATGAGCAGTTCTTC	CASSEPGDWEGNEQFF
TRBV10-3	TRBJ2-4	.	.	TGTGCCATCAGTGAGACTTCGATTCGGGCCAAAAACATTCAGTACTTC	CAISETSIRAKNIQYF
TRBV9	TRBJ1-2	.	.	TGTGCCAGCAGCGTAGATGCGGGGCCGCTTTGTGGCTACACCTTC	CASSVDAGPLCGYTF
TRBV6-1	TRBJ1-5	.	.	TGTGCCAGCAGTGCCGGGTGGGGCAGCAATCAGCCCCAGCATTTT	CASSAGWGSNQPQHF
TRBV30	TRBJ1-5	.	.	TGTGCCTGGAGTGTAAATTTGTCAGGGGCCCAGCCCCAGCATTTT	CAWSVNLSGAQPQHF
TRBV29-1	TRBJ2-1	.	TRBD2	TGCAGCGTTTTTACTAGCGGGAGAAGGGATGAGCAGTTCTTC	CSVFTSGRRDEQFF
TRBV9	TRBJ2-1	.	TRBD2	TGTGCCAGCAGCGTAGCCCCGGGACTAGCGGAAATTCAGTTCTTC	CASSVAPGLAEIQFF
TRBV7-2	TRBJ2-7	.	.	TGTGCCAGCAGCTTAGGCAGGGAAGCCTACGAGCAGTACTTC	CASSLGREAYEQYF
TRBV30	TRBJ2-3	.	.	TGTGCCTGGAGGTGGAGGTTAACGGGAGATACGCAGTATTTT	CAWRWRLTGDTQYF
TRBV9	TRBJ2-7	.	.	TGTGCCAGCAGCCCACACGGAGACGAGCAGTACTTC	CASSPHGDEQYF
TRBV19	TRBJ1-5	.	TRBD1	TGTGCCAGTAGTATTCGGGGGACAGGGAAAGACCAGCCCCAGCATTTT	CASSIRGTGKDQPQHF
TRBV6-1	TRBJ2-2	.	.	TGTGCCAGCAGTGATTGGGAGGGGGGCACCGGGGAGCTGTTTTTT	CASSDWEGGTGELFF
TRBV7-3	TRBJ2-1	.	TRBD2	TGTGCCAGCAGCTTAACGACTAGCGGGAATGTCAATGAGCAGTTCTTC	CASSLTTSGNVNEQFF
TRBV7-4	TRBJ2-1	few	TRBD2	TGTGCCAGCAGCTTAGTAAGAGTAGCGGGAGGCCCCAATGAGCAGTTCTTC	CASSLVRVAGGPNEQFF
TRBV27	TRBJ2-1	.	TRBD2	TGTGCCAGCAGTTGCCGGACTAGCGCCCACAATGAGCAGTTCTTC	CASSCRTSAHNEQFF
TRBV7-2	TRBJ2-7	.	.	TGTGCCAGCAGCCAACGAGGGCCCTCCTACGAGCAGTACTTC	CASSQRGPSYEQYF
TRBV28	TRBJ2-4	.	TRBD1	TGTGCCAGCAGTCCTCTTCCGGGACAGCCCCGGGTTTTATCCAAAAACATTCAGTACTTC	CASSPLPGQPRVLSKNIQYF
TRBV6-5	TRBJ2-2	.	.	TGTGCCAGCAGTTACGGGGCGGATGGGCTCGCCGGGGAGCTGTTTTTT	CASSYGADGLAGELFF
TRBV19	TRBJ2-7	once	.	TGTGCCAGTAGTATAGGTGGGGCACCTGCCTACGAGCAGTACTTC	CASSIGGAPAYEQYF